This TCR beta chain is drawn from a study of post-analysis software for immune sequencing data. Overall study context: Disease courses included relapsing-remitting, secondary progressive and progressive-relapsing multiple sclerosis. Findings of the study overall: Controls significantly exceeded multiple sclerosis patients in normalized Chao1 diversity. The study found TRBV5-6, TRBV5-1 and TRBV20-1 among roughly 5 TRBV segments more frequent in patients than controls. Batch-mates among the samples co-clustered strongly by F measure.

CDR3 size: 15 residues. V was shortened by 0 bases and J by 8 bases, with 15 bases between the two germline ends. CDR1 is SGHRS and CDR2 is YFSETQ in the germline V gene. TCR beta cDNA libraries had unique molecular identifiers. Roughly 500,000 cDNA molecules were obtained per 1 to 10 million input T cells. TCRdb passed the PCR reads through MiXCR, listing each CDR3 protein once. The table records hundreds of thousands of distinct CDR3 sequences, 25% to 30% of them present only once. This clonotype was seen a handful of times. Its antigen is as yet unknown. V gene TRBV5-1 combines with J gene TRBJ2-4, with D tentatively TRBD2 (5 bases). The source material was blood. The sequence came from a girl aged 10 to 17 with multiple sclerosis. The CDR3 bases are TGCGCCAGCAGCTTGGGTCGGGGTTCCTGGGACATTCAGTACTTC. Its protein is CASSLGRGSWDIQYF.